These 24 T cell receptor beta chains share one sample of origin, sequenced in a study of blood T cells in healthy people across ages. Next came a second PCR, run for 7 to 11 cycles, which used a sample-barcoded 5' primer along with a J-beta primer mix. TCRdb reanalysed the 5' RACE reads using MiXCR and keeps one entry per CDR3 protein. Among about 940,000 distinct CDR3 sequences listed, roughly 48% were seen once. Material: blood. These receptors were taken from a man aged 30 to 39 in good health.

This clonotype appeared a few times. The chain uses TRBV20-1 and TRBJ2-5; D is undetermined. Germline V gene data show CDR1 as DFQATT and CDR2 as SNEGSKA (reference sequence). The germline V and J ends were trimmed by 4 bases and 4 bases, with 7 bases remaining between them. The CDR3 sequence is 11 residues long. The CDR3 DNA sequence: TGCAGTGCTATATTTTTAGAGACCCAGTACTTC. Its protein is CSAIFLETQYF.

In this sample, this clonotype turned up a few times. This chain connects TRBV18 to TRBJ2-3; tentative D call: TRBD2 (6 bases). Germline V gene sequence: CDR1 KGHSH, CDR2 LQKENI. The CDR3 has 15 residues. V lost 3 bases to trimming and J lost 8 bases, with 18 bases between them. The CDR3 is CASSPSSIGSLTQYF. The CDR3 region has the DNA TGTGCCAGCTCACCTAGCAGTATCGGGAGTCTTACGCAGTATTTT.

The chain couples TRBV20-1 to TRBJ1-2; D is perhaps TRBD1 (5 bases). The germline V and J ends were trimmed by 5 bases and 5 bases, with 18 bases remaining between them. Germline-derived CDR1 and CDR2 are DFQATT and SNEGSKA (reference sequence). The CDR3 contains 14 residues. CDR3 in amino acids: CSALQSGTRYGYTF. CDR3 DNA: TGCAGTGCTTTACAATCCGGGACTCGTTATGGCTACACCTTC.

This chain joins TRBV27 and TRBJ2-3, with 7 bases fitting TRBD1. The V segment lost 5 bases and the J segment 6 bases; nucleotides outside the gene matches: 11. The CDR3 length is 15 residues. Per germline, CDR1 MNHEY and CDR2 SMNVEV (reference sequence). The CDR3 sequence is CASSPTGALTDTQYF. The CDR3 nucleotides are TGTGCCAGCAGTCCCACAGGGGCCCTCACCGATACGCAGTATTTT.

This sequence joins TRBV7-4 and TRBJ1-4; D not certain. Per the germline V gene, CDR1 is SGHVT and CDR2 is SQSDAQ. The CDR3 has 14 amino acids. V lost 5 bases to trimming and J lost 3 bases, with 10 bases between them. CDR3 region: CASSLCRPNEKLFF. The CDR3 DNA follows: TGTGCCAGCAGCCTGTGCCGGCCTAATGAAAAACTGTTTTTT.

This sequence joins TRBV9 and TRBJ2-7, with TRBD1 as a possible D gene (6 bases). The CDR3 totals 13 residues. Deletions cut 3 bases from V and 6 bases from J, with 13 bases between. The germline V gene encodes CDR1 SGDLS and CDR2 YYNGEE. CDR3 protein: CASSAHTGTEQYF. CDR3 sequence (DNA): TGTGCCAGCAGCGCTCATACAGGGACCGAGCAGTACTTC. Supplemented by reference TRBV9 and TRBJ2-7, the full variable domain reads DSGVTQTPKHLITATGQRVTLRCSPRSGDLSVYWYQQSLDQGLQFLIQYYNGEERAKGNILERFSAQQFPDLHSELNLSSLELGDSALYFCASSAHTGTEQYFGPGTRLTVT.

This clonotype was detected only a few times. CDR3 sequence reads: CASSSGQSQQYF. For the CDR3, the DNA is TGTGCCAGCAGCTCGGGACAGAGTCAGCAGTACTTC. This rearrangement joins TRBV6-5 to TRBJ2-7; 7 bases match TRBD1. CDR3 size: 12 residues. J was trimmed by 8 bases and V by 6 bases; bases with no gene match: 7. The germline V gene encodes CDR1 MNHEY and CDR2 SVGAGI.

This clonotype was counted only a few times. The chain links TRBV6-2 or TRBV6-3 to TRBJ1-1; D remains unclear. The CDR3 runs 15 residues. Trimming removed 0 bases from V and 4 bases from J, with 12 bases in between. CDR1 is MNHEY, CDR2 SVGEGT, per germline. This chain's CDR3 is CASSYSGPTITEAFF. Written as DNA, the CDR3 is TGTGCCAGCAGTTACTCTGGGCCAACTATCACTGAAGCTTTCTTT.

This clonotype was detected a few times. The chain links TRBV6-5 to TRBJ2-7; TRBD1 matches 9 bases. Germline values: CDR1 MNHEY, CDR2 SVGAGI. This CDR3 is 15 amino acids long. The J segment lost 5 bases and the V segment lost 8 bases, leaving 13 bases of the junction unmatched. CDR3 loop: CASVSTGTGPDEQYF. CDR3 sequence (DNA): TGTGCCAGCGTCTCCACCGGGACAGGGCCCGACGAGCAGTACTTC.

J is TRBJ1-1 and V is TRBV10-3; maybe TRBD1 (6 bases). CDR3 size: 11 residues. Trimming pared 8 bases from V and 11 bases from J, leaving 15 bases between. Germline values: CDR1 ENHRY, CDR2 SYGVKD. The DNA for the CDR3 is TGTGCCATCCGGTCGGAGGGGGTGGCTTTCTTT. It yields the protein CAIRSEGVAFF.

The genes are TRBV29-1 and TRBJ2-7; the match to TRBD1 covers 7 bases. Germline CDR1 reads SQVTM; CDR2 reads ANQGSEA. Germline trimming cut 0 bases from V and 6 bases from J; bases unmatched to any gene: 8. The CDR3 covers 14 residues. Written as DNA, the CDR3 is TGCAGCGTTGAAGATCCTTACAGGGGTGCCGAGCAGTACTTC. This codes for CSVEDPYRGAEQYF.

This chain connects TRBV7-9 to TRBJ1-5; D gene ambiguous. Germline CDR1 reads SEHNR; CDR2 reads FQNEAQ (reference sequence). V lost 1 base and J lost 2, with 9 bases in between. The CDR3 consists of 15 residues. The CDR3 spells CASSLGAPGNQPQHF. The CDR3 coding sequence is TGTGCCAGCAGCTTAGGAGCGCCTGGCAATCAGCCCCAGCATTTT.

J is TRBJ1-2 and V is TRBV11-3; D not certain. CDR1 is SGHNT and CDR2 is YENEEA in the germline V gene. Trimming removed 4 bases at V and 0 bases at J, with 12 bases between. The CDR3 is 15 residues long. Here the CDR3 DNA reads TGTGCCAGCAGCTCCTCAGACACAGCTAACTATGGCTACACCTTC. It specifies CASSSSDTANYGYTF.

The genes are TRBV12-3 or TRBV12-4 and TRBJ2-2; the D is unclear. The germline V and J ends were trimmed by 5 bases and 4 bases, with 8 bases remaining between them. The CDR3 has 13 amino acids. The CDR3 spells CASSLHLTGELFF. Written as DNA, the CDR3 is TGTGCCAGCAGTCTACACCTCACCGGGGAGCTGTTTTTT.

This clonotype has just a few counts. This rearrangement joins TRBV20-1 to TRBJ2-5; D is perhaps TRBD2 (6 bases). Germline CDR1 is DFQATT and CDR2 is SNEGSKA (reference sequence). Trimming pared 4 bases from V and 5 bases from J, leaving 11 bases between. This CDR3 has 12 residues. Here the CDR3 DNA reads TGCAGTGCTAAACTAGCCGTCGAGACCCAGTACTTC. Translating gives CSAKLAVETQYF.

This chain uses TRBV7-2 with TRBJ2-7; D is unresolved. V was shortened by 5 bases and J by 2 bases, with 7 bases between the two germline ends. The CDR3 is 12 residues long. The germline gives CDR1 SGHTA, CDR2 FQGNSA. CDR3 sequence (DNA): TGTGCCAGCAGCGATCATACCTACGAGCAGTACTTC. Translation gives CASSDHTYEQYF. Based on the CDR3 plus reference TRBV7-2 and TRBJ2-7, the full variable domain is GAGVSQSPSNKVTEKGKDVELRCDPISGHTALYWYRQSLGQGLEFLIYFQGNSAPDKSGLPSDRFSAERTGGSVSTLTIQRTQQEDSAVYLCASSDHTYEQYFGPGTRLTVT.

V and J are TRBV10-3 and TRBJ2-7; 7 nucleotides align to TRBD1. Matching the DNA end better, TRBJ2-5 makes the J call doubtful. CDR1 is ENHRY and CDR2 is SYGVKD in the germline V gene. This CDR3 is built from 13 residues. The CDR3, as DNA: TGTGCCATCAGCTCGACAGGGCGTGAGACCCAGTACTTC. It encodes CAISSTGRETQYF.

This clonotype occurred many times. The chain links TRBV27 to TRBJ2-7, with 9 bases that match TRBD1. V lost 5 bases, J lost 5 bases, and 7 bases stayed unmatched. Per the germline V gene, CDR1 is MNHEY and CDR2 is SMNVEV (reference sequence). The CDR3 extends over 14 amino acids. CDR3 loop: CASSHRDRVNEQYF. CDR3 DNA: TGTGCCAGCAGTCATCGGGACAGGGTCAACGAGCAGTACTTC.

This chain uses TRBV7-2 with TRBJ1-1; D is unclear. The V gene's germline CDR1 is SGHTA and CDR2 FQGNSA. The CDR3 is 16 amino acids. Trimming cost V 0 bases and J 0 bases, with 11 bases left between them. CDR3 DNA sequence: TGTGCCAGCAGCTTAGCGTCTTGGTCGGTGAACACTGAAGCTTTCTTT. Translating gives CASSLASWSVNTEAFF.

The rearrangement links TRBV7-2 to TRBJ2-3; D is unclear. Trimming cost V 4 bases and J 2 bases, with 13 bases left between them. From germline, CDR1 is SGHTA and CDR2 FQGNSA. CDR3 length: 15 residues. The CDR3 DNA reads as TGTGCCAGCAGCTCAGCGCCAGGATCCACAGATACGCAGTATTTT. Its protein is CASSSAPGSTDTQYF.

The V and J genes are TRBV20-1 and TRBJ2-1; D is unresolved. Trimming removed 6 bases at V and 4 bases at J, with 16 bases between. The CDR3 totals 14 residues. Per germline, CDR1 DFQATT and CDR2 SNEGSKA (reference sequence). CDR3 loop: CSAHRPISYNEQFF. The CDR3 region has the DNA TGCAGTGCCCACCGGCCAATCTCTTACAATGAGCAGTTCTTC.

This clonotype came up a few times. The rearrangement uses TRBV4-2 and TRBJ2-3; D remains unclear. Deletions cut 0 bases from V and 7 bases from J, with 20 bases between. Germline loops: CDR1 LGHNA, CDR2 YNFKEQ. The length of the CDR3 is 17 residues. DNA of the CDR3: TGTGCCAGCAGCCAAGAAAACCCGCCCTCCTTCCCCCATACGCAGTATTTT. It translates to CASSQENPPSFPHTQYF.

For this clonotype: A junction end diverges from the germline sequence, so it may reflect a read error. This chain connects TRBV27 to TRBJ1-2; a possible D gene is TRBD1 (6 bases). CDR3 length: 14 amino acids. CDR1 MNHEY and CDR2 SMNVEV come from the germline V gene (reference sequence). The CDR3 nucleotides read TGTGCCGGCAGTTTAGGGGGGTACCACTATGGCTACACCTTC. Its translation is CAGSLGGYHYGYTF.

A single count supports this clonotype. CDR3 protein: CASSQPGGDNEQFF. In nucleotides, the CDR3 is TGCGCCAGCAGCCAACCCGGGGGTGACAATGAGCAGTTCTTC. The chain couples TRBV4-1 to TRBJ2-1, with D maybe TRBD2 (6 bases). The ends were cut back, 2 bases at V and 5 bases at J, with 10 bases in the middle. CDR3 length equals 14 residues. Per the germline V gene, CDR1 is MGHRA and CDR2 is YSYEKL.